The following is a TCR beta chain sequence with its context. The antigen remains unidentified. A read error may produce the germline difference seen at one junction end. TCRbeta libraries were built with three rounds of nested PCR, modified from ARM-PCR. In TCRdb, the multiplex PCR reads were re-called with MiXCR into one record per CDR3 protein. The sample carries tens of thousands of distinct CDR3 sequences, about three fifths recorded once. The CDR3 sequence is 14 residues long. In germline, CDR1 is SGHAT, CDR2 FQDESV (reference sequence). This sample was taken from a study of tumor and adjacent non-tumor tissue in lung cancer. Study information: Patients comprised 12 adenocarcinoma, 2 squamous cell carcinoma and 1 small cell lung cancer. Findings of the study overall: Tumor TCR diversity, when higher, was linked to shorter survival. Compared with tumor, normal lung showed significantly lower TCR diversity.

No cell sorting was done before RNA was extracted from the tissue. Donors were chemotherapy-naive, newly diagnosed lung cancer surgical patients in China, August–late 2014. The receptor was derived from a man in his forties or fifties with non-small cell lung cancer. The rearrangement links TRBV11-1 to TRBJ2-7; D is ambiguous. The sequencing sample was made of lung tumor tissue. As DNA, the CDR3 is TGTGCCAGCAGCTTAGTAGAAGTATCATACGACCAGTACTTC. The encoded protein is CASSLVEVSYDQYF.